This T cell receptor (beta chain) was documented in a study of T cell responses to AZD1222 COVID-19 vaccine. Study-wide results and limits: Most donors were white British and more were female, and clonal diversity was possibly underestimated.

V lost 5 bases, J lost 1 base, and 7 bases stayed unmatched. CDR1 and CDR2 (germline): MDHEN, SYDVKM. The CDR3 has 15 amino acids. A note on this clone: What it binds is not known.

Here immunoSEQ multiplex PCR was the method, and the copy in TCRdb shows in-frame clones only, minus some. The table lists some 130,000 clones, roughly 90% of them singletons, with 1.9% in the top ten. V is TRBV28 and J is TRBJ1-1, with 7 nucleotides matching TRBD1. This material consisted of peripheral blood, taken on day 0 of AZD1222 vaccination. This sequence was found in an adult in good health. The CDR3 coding sequence is TGTGCCAGCAGTGCGGGACAGCCTAAGAACACTGAAGCTTTCTTT. This codes for CASSAGQPKNTEAFF.